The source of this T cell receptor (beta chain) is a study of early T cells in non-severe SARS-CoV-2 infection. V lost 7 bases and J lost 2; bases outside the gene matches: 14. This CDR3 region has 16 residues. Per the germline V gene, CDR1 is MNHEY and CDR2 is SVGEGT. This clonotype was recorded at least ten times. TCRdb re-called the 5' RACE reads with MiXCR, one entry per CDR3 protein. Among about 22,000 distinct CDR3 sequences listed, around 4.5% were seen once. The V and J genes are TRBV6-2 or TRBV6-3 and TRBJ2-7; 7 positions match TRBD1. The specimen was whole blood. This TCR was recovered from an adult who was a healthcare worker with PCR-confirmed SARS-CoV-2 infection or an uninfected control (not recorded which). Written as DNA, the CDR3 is TGTGCCAGCACAATTTGGAAGGGACAGTTTACCTACGAGCAGTACTTC. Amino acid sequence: CASTIWKGQFTYEQYF.